The entry that follows covers one T cell receptor (beta chain) sequence. The source of the sample is a study of a mutant IDH1 vaccine in newly diagnosed glioma. Sample time point: baseline, week 1 (first vaccination visit). As for treatment: pre-vaccination baseline after standard-of-care therapy. The donor cohort comprised cases of new WHO grade 3 or 4 IDH1-mutant, ATRX-lost astrocytoma. Produced via immunoSEQ multiplex PCR; TCRdb's table is partial and in-frame only. The sample holds around 64,000 clones, around 88% seen once. Trimming stripped 1 base from V and 0 bases from J, with 11 bases between. The CDR3 loop spans 16 amino acids. Germline CDR1 reads MNHEY; CDR2 reads SMNVEV (reference sequence).

V is TRBV27 and J is TRBJ2-3, with a tentative D call TRBD2 (6 bases). The material was peripheral blood mononuclear cells (PBMCs), obtained from a glioma patient treated with radiotherapy, temozolomide or both. This TCR derives from a woman aged 18-29 years with glioma. Some clones in this sample may be carry-over from other donors' samples. This chain's CDR3 is CASSLYGGPSTDTQYF. The CDR3 DNA reads as TGTGCCAGCAGTTTATACGGGGGTCCTAGCACAGATACGCAGTATTTT.